This T cell receptor beta chain was recorded in a study of blood T cell repertoires in COVID-19. Libraries were prepared by immunoSEQ multiplex PCR; TCRdb keeps only in-frame clonotypes and omits some of them. The sample contains 200,000 to 250,000 clones, 88% of which appear only once. This CDR3 spans 14 amino acids. J lost 1 base, V lost 10 bases, and 5 bases had no gene match. Germline V gives CDR1 SNHLY, CDR2 FYNNEI. The sample consisted of PBMCs or T cells enriched from blood (not recorded which). The receptor's source is a woman in her 50s with acute COVID-19. V and J are TRBV2 and TRBJ2-4; 9 nucleotides align to TRBD2. CDR3 residues: CATLSGSAKNIQYF. DNA for the CDR3: TGTGCCACCCTTAGCGGGAGTGCCAAAAACATTCAGTACTTC.